Given below is one T cell receptor beta chain in context. This sample is drawn from a study of control samples from healthy donors and cancer patients. TCRdb's copy holds only in-frame clones and misses some; the assay was immunoSEQ multiplex PCR. This table holds approximately 150,000 clones, 90% to 95% found once. The CDR3 has 15 residues. With 3 bases removed from V and 1 base from J, the gap between germline ends came to 10 bases. The V gene's germline CDR1 is SGHVS and CDR2 FQNEAQ. The rearrangement uses TRBV7-8 and TRBJ1-3; D is undetermined. The receptor comes from a woman between 18 and 29 years old in good health. Sequenced input: blood. CDR3 sequence: CASSLYVKSGNTIYF. In nucleotides, the CDR3 is TGTGCCAGCAGCTTGTACGTGAAATCTGGAAACACCATATATTTT. The variable domain in full, completed from reference TRBV7-8 and TRBJ1-3, reads GAGVSQSPRYKVAKRGQDVALRCDPISGHVSLFWYQQALGQGPEFLTYFQNEAQLDKSGLPSDRFFAERPEGSVSTLKIQRTQQEDSAVYLCASSLYVKSGNTIYFGEGSWLTVV.